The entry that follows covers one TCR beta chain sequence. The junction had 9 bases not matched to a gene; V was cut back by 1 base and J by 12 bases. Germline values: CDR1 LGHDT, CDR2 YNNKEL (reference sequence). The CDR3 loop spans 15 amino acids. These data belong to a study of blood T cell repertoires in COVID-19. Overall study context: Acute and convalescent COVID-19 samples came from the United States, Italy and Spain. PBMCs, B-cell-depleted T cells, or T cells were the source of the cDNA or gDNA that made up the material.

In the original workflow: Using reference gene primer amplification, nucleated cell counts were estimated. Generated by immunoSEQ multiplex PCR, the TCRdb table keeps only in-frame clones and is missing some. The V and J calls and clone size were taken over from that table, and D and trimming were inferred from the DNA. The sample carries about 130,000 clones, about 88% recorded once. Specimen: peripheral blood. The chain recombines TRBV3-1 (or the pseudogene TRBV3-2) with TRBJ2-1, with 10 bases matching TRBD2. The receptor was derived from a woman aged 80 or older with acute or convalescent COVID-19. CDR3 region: CASSQVPAGGPGQFF. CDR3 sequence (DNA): TGTGCCAGCAGCCAAGTCCCAGCGGGAGGGCCGGGGCAGTTCTTC.